The clone carrying this TCR beta chain has ten or more counts. No antigen is known for it. There were TCR beta CDR3 regions amplified from RNA transcripts. Primed by the HTBI set, a first-round RT-PCR was run on the TCR CDR3. TCRdb called the multiplex PCR reads again in MiXCR, with one record for every CDR3 protein. The sample carries about 360,000 distinct CDR3 sequences, about 13% recorded once. This specimen comes from a study of T cells in Graves' hyperthyroidism and ophthalmopathy. Findings and caveats of the study: In validation, the model predicted ophthalmopathy. These predictions came a median about 6 months before onset.

The clonotype originates from a woman younger than 35 with Graves' hyperthyroidism. Sequenced input: blood.

The CDR3 sequence is CASSSAPQGIHGYTF. As DNA, the CDR3 is TGTGCCAGCAGTTCGGCCCCGCAGGGGATACATGGCTACACCTTC. This chain uses TRBV27 with TRBJ1-2; D may be TRBD1 (6 bases). The length of the CDR3 is 15 residues. V lost 4 bases to trimming and J lost 6 bases, with 18 bases between them. Germline V gene lookup returns CDR1 MNHEY and CDR2 SMNVEV (reference sequence).